This T cell receptor beta chain was captured by sequencing in a study of blood T cell repertoires in COVID-19. Study-wide context: T cells, B-cell-depleted T cells, or PBMCs supplied cDNA or gDNA.

Profiled with immunoSEQ multiplex PCR; TCRdb holds only in-frame clones, not every one. Altogether 250,000 to 300,000 clones are present, just under 90% being singletons, with the ten largest covering just under 6.5%. This CDR3 spans 15 amino acids. With 5 bases clipped from V and 4 bases from J, the junction kept 8 bases outside the gene matches. Germline CDR1 is SGHAT and CDR2 is FQNNGV. The chain has TRBV11-2 and TRBJ2-5; 9 positions match TRBD2. This sequence originates from a woman between 45 and 60 years old with COVID-19, enrolled during active disease. Sequenced material: peripheral blood. CDR3 sequence (DNA): TGTGCCAGCAGCCAAACAAGCGGGAGGTTAGAGACCCAGTACTTC. It codes for CASSQTSGRLETQYF.